The 16 T cell receptor beta chains below come from one sample, sequenced in a study of tumor-infiltrating lymphocytes in primary liver carcinoma. Unsorted whole blood supplied the RNA, and germline DNA was extracted too. Starting from approximately 470 ng of total RNA, TCR beta cDNA was produced with a primer in the constant region. Three nested multiplex PCR rounds, a slightly modified ARM-PCR, produced the libraries for TCR beta. Running roughly 10 cycles apiece, the first two PCR rounds relied on TRBV1-TRBV30 forward primers together with a C-beta reverse primer. TCRdb processed the multiplex PCR reads anew with MiXCR; each CDR3 protein has one entry. The table has fewer than 250,000 distinct CDR3 sequences, about 65% seen once. The sample was peripheral blood. The source is a woman aged 55-70 years with primary liver carcinoma and hepatitis B virus infection.

J is TRBJ2-7 and V is TRBV6-2 or TRBV6-3, with TRBD1 matching over 7 bases. Germline values: CDR1 MNHEY, CDR2 SVGEGT. The CDR3 is 15 amino acids. V lost 7 bases, J lost 0 bases, and 9 bases stayed unmatched. CDR3 coding DNA: TGTGCCAGCATTACCGGACAGGCCAGCTCCTACGAGCAGTACTTC. It yields the protein CASITGQASSYEQYF.

This clonotype was recorded many times. The V call is TRBV6-2 or TRBV6-3, the J call TRBJ2-7, with TRBD2 identical over 11 bases. This CDR3 contains 15 residues. With V trimmed by 5 bases and J by 2 bases, 5 bases remained unmatched. CDR1 is MNHEY and CDR2 is SVGEGT in the germline V gene. The DNA of the CDR3 is TGTGCCAGCAGTAGCCAGGGACTAGCGGCCTACGAGCAGTACTTC. Amino acids: CASSSQGLAAYEQYF.

Details on this clonotype: Mismatch with germline at one junction end may stem from a read error. CDR3 in amino acids: CASGLASGAGGYEQNF. DNA of the CDR3: TGTGCCAGTGGCTTAGCGTCGGGGGCAGGAGGCTACGAGCAGAACTTC. The rearrangement links TRBV11-2 to TRBJ2-7; D tentatively reads TRBD1 or TRBD2 (6 bases each). Germline lookup yields CDR1 SGHAT and CDR2 FQNNGV. The CDR3 is 16 amino acids.

About this clonotype: A much more abundant neighbour one base away suggests this may be a read error. V and J are TRBV6-1 and TRBJ1-2; a possible D gene is TRBD1 (5 bases). The germline V gene has CDR1 MNHNS and CDR2 SASEGT. The CDR3 contains 16 residues. The CDR3 loop is CTSRGELGGANYGYTF. CDR3 DNA: TGTACCAGCAGAGGGGAGCTGGGGGGAGCTAACTATGGCTACACCTTC.

On this clonotype itself: The junction does not match germline at one end; this may be a read error. The V and J genes are TRBV6-5 and TRBJ1-2; D ambiguous. The CDR3 totals 12 residues. The V gene's germline CDR1 is MNHEY and CDR2 SVGAGI. The CDR3 is CTSSGNSYGYTF. DNA of the CDR3: TGTACCAGCAGCGGGAACTCCTATGGTTACACCTTC.

The V and J genes are TRBV11-2 and TRBJ2-7; D perhaps matches TRBD2 (6 bases). This CDR3 region has 15 residues. Germline V lookup: CDR1 SGHAT, CDR2 FQNNGV. Trimming took off 5 bases at V and 0 bases at J, with 14 bases between the two ends. CDR3 bases: TGTGCCAGCAGCCGTGTAGGGACTCCCTCCTACGAGCAGTACTTC. Protein sequence: CASSRVGTPSYEQYF.

This clonotype occurred many times. The V gene is TRBV11-2, the J gene TRBJ2-7, with D possibly being TRBD1 (6 bases). Germline V gene sequence: CDR1 SGHAT, CDR2 FQNNGV. This CDR3 region has 15 residues. V lost 5 bases and J 1 base, leaving 15 bases between the germline ends. CDR3 sequence: CASSPRGQRSYEQYF. The CDR3 DNA sequence: TGTGCCAGCAGCCCCCGGGGACAACGATCCTACGAGCAGTACTTC.

The chain combines TRBV5-1 with TRBJ2-7, with unresolved D. This CDR3 has 14 residues. The V gene's germline CDR1 is SGHRS and CDR2 YFSETQ. Between the trimmed V and J ends, which lost 4 bases and 3 bases, there was a span of 14 bases. This chain's CDR3 is CASSAIPTSYEQYF. CDR3 nucleotides: TGCGCCAGCAGCGCTATCCCCACGAGCTACGAGCAGTACTTC.

Concerning this clonotype itself: In this CDR3 the conserved last residue, phenylalanine or tryptophan, is missing, so a read error is likely. It is unclear where the CDR3 begins or ends on the DNA, so no DNA is shown, and the CDR3 is as TCRdb lists it. The chain carries TRBV10-2 and TRBJ1-2. The CDR3 spans 11 amino acids, including both terminal residues. Per the germline V gene, CDR1 is WSHSY and CDR2 is SAAADI. The CDR3 region is CASKTERVTTL.

At least ten counts were recorded for this clonotype. The chain uses TRBV7-8 and TRBJ2-1; no clear D gene. The CDR3 contains 12 residues. CDR1 and CDR2 (germline): SGHVS, FQNEAQ. Trimming took off 7 bases at V and 5 bases at J, with 9 bases between the two ends. CDR3 loop: CASTTTNNEQFF. The CDR3 DNA is TGTGCCAGCACTACTACAAACAATGAGCAGTTCTTC.

The chain couples TRBV7-9 to TRBJ2-3, with 14 positions matching TRBD2. Germline V gene data show CDR1 as SEHNR and CDR2 as FQNEAQ (reference sequence). CDR3 length: 20 residues. V shed 5 bases, J shed 2 bases, and the junction held 15 bases outside the gene matches. CDR3 residues: CASSPAGLAGERGATDTQYF. CDR3 sequence (DNA): TGTGCCAGCAGCCCCGCGGGACTAGCGGGAGAGAGGGGGGCCACAGATACGCAGTATTTT.

Notes on this clonotype: The germline gene is not matched at one end of the junction; a read error may be the cause. V and J are TRBV4-1 and TRBJ2-6; 9 nucleotides line up with TRBD2. Germline loops: CDR1 MGHRA, CDR2 YSYEKL. This CDR3 has 18 amino acids. The CDR3 DNA follows: TGCGCCAGCAACCAAGGATTAGCGGGGGCGCCTGGGGCCAACGTCCTGACTTTC. It translates to CASNQGLAGAPGANVLTF.

As to this clonotype: With a much larger clone just one base away, this may be a read error. Because the CDR3 is missing its conserved closing phenylalanine or tryptophan, this is likely a read error. The chain joins TRBV4-1 to TRBJ1-3; no clear D. CDR1 and CDR2 (germline): MGHRA, YSYEKL. With 6 bases removed from V and 3 bases from J, the gap between germline ends came to 9 bases. The length of the CDR3 is 13 residues. In DNA form, the CDR3 reads TGCGCCAGCAGTATCACTCGTGGAAACACCATATATTCT. Translating gives CASSITRGNTIYS.

The J gene is TRBJ1-1, the V gene TRBV11-2; D gene uncertain. Germline CDR1 reads SGHAT; CDR2 reads FQNNGV. The V end lost 9 bases, the J end lost 1 base, and 24 bases lay between the germline ends. The CDR3 totals 17 residues. The CDR3 region is CASRAPDRALGNTEAFF. CDR3 sequence (DNA): TGTGCCAGTAGAGCCCCGGATAGGGCTTTGGGGAACACTGAAGCTTTCTTT.

V is TRBV11-2 and J is TRBJ1-1, with no clear D. The V end was cut by 4 bases, the J end by 5 bases, with 14 bases between. The CDR3 length is 14 residues. Germline V gene data show CDR1 as SGHAT and CDR2 as FQNNGV. CDR3 coding DNA: TGTGCCAGCAGCTCCGCCTTTGTCGGGACTGAAGCTTTCTTT. Residues: CASSSAFVGTEAFF.

Details on this clonotype: The junction departs from germline at one end; a sequencing error may be responsible. The rearrangement links TRBV6-5 to TRBJ1-4; tentative D call: TRBD1 (5 bases). The CDR3 length is 14 residues. CDR1 and CDR2 (germline): MNHEY, SVGAGI. CDR3 bases: TGTGCCAGCAGTCACTCGGGGAGGGGTGAAAAACTGTTTTTT. Encoded protein: CASSHSGRGEKLFF.